A selection of T cell receptor beta chains follows, all from one sample in a study of T cells after posttransplantation cyclophosphamide. The data were produced by immunoSEQ multiplex PCR, yet TCRdb's version contains in-frame clones alone and is incomplete. The sample lists 15,000 to 20,000 clones, roughly 93% occurring once. Sequences were derived from CD4+ T cells sorted from blood, sampled after allogeneic stem cell transplant with posttransplant cyclophosphamide. These receptors all come from a male patient in his sixties who received an allogeneic stem cell transplant from a related donor and was CMV-positive. Some T cells may be provided by the graft donor. CDR3s include the opening cysteine and the closing phenylalanine or tryptophan. The D gene is left open where the match is weak. The size field is filled for only some rows; it gives once, few, many or a size class.

TGTGCCTTCACGACCTGGGGGGGCAATGAGCAGTTCTTC	CAFTTWGGNEQFF	TRBV5-4	TRBJ2-1	TRBD2	NA
TGTGCCGGCAGCTACCGAGCCCGCGGGGGCGTCACAGATACGCAGTATTTT	CAGSYRARGGVTDTQYF	TRBV7-2	TRBJ2-3	NA	NA
TGTGCCAGTAGTCGGACAGGGCCCACTGATCAGCCCCAGCATTTT	CASSRTGPTDQPQHF	TRBV19	TRBJ1-5	TRBD1	NA
TGTGCCAGCAGTTTAGTCAGGGGGGAAGCTTTCTTT	CASSLVRGEAFF	TRBV28	TRBJ1-1	TRBD1	NA
TGTGCCAGCAGTGAAGTCACGAGGGCGAGGGGCTACACCTTC	CASSEVTRARGYTF	TRBV6-1	TRBJ1-2	NA	NA
TGTGCCAGTAGCAACGGACAGGGAAACGGGCCCGGGGAGCTGTTTTTT	CASSNGQGNGPGELFF	TRBV19	TRBJ2-2	TRBD1	once
TGTGCCAGCAGCTTAGCCACGGAGAATGAGCAGTACTTC	CASSLATENEQYF	TRBV7-6	TRBJ2-7	NA	NA
TGTGCCAGCAGCTTGGACAGGACTAACTATGGCTACACCTTC	CASSLDRTNYGYTF	TRBV5-4	TRBJ1-2	NA	NA
TGCGCCAGCAGCTCACAGGGGGCGCTGACAGATACGCAGTATTTT	CASSSQGALTDTQYF	TRBV5-1	TRBJ2-3	TRBD1	NA
TGTGCCAGCTCACCACTGGGACAGGGCTACACCTTC	CASSPLGQGYTF	TRBV18	TRBJ1-2	TRBD1	few
TGTGCCAGCAGCTTAGTAAGGGACAGAGCCTACGAGCAGTACTTC	CASSLVRDRAYEQYF	TRBV7-6	TRBJ2-7	TRBD1	NA
TGTGCCAGCAGCTTGGGTGGGGACAGGGGCTCCTACGAGCAGTACTTC	CASSLGGDRGSYEQYF	TRBV5-5	TRBJ2-7	TRBD1	NA
TGTGCCAGCAGCCCCCTGTGGGGTAGCGCAACAGATACGCAGTATTTT	CASSPLWGSATDTQYF	TRBV7-8	TRBJ2-3	NA	NA
TGTGCCAGCAGCTCGCCCAGCAGGGAAAGTTCCGGGGAGCTGTTTTTT	CASSSPSRESSGELFF	TRBV5-4	TRBJ2-2	NA	NA
TGTGCCAGCAGTTACTCTACCAGTCACAATCAGCCCCAGCATTTT	CASSYSTSHNQPQHF	TRBV6-5	TRBJ1-5	NA	NA
TGTGCCAGCAGGGCCGGGACAGGGGTTAATTCACCCCTCCACTTT	CASRAGTGVNSPLHF	TRBV6-1	TRBJ1-6	TRBD1	NA
TGTGCCAGCAGCGCCAACCCTGGGACAGGATCTAACTATGGCTACACCTTC	CASSANPGTGSNYGYTF	TRBV7-3	TRBJ1-2	TRBD1	once
TGCGCCAGCGCCGCGACAGGGGTCTATGGCTACACCTTC	CASAATGVYGYTF	TRBV5-1	TRBJ1-2	TRBD1	NA
TGTGCCAGCAGCGTAGCTAGTGGGGAGGCCTACGAGCAGTACTTC	CASSVASGEAYEQYF	TRBV9	TRBJ2-7	NA	NA
TGTGCCAGCTCACCAGGGGGCGATGGCTACACCTTC	CASSPGGDGYTF	TRBV18	TRBJ1-2	NA	NA
TGTGCCAGCAGTATACGGGCAGATACGCAGTATTTT	CASSIRADTQYF	TRBV11-2	TRBJ2-3	NA	NA
TGTGCCAGCAGCGGGGACAGGGGGCGTATAGCCAAAAACATTCAGTACTTC	CASSGDRGRIAKNIQYF	TRBV6-4	TRBJ2-4	TRBD1	NA
TGTGCCAGCAGCTTAGATCCCGTTCCCGGGGGGGAGCAGTACTTC	CASSLDPVPGGEQYF	TRBV11-2	TRBJ2-7	TRBD2	NA
TGTGCCAGCAGATATTCTCAGCCCCAGCATTTT	CASRYSQPQHF	TRBV2	TRBJ1-5	NA	NA
TGCGCCAGCAGCCCTTACCAAGCGGGACAGGGAAGCACCGGGGAGCTGTTTTTT	CASSPYQAGQGSTGELFF	TRBV4-3	TRBJ2-2	TRBD1	NA
TGTGCCAGCAGTGAAGCGTTGCCCCAGGAGGGCGAAAAACTGTTTTTT	CASSEALPQEGEKLFF	TRBV6-1	TRBJ1-4	NA	NA
TGTGCCAGCAGCGTAGCTGCGGGGGGGTACAATGAGCAGTTCTTC	CASSVAAGGYNEQFF	TRBV9	TRBJ2-1	TRBD2	NA
TGTGCCAGCAGCTTACTTGAGGAAACTGGAAACACCATATATTTT	CASSLLEETGNTIYF	TRBV7-6	TRBJ1-3	NA	NA
TGTGCCAGCAGCCCAGGGGGCAAGGACACTGAAGCTTTCTTT	CASSPGGKDTEAFF	TRBV7-2	TRBJ1-1	TRBD1	NA
TGTGCCACCGGGGGTGTGGATAGCGGGGGGCGGGGGACGCAGTATTTT	CATGGVDSGGRGTQYF	TRBV10-3	TRBJ2-3	TRBD2	NA
TGTGCCAGTAGTTTGCAGCAGGGGACTAATGAAAAACTGTTTTTT	CASSLQQGTNEKLFF	TRBV19	TRBJ1-4	NA	NA
TGTGCCAGCAGCCCGAGGAGGGGTGAAGCTTTCTTT	CASSPRRGEAFF	TRBV7-8	TRBJ1-1	NA	NA
TGTGCCAGCAGCTTCGCAGGGATCTCCTATAATTCCCCCCTCCACTTT	CASSFAGISYNSPLHF	TRBV13	TRBJ1-6	NA	NA
TGCGCCAGCCTACCTGGACTGAACACCGGGGAGCTGTTTTTT	CASLPGLNTGELFF	TRBV5-1	TRBJ2-2	NA	NA
TGTGCCAGCAGTGAAGGCGGGGGAGATACGCAGTATTTT	CASSEGGGDTQYF	TRBV2	TRBJ2-3	TRBD2	NA
TGTGCCAGCACTACATGGGGCGCCGGGGAGCTGTTTTTT	CASTTWGAGELFF	TRBV28	TRBJ2-2	NA	NA
TGTGCCAGCAGCCCCGGGGACAGCAGTAATGAAAAACTGTTTTTT	CASSPGDSSNEKLFF	TRBV7-2	TRBJ1-4	TRBD1	NA
TGTGCCAGCAGCGCTTCTAGATCAGATACGCAGTATTTT	CASSASRSDTQYF	TRBV6-1	TRBJ2-3	NA	NA
TGTGCCAGCAGCGGACAGGGAGGTAACTATGGCTACACCTTC	CASSGQGGNYGYTF	TRBV9	TRBJ1-2	TRBD1	NA
TGTGCCAGCAGCTCCCAGATGAACACTGAAGCTTTCTTT	CASSSQMNTEAFF	TRBV7-9	TRBJ1-1	NA	NA
TGCGCCAGCAGCTCGCTCGTTACAGGAGCGGGCTACACCTTC	CASSSLVTGAGYTF	TRBV5-1	TRBJ1-2	NA	NA
TGTGCCAGCAGCTCACAGGGAGATCAGCCCCAGCATTTT	CASSSQGDQPQHF	TRBV7-9	TRBJ1-5	NA	NA
TGTGCCAGCAGCCAAGATATAGGGGGCGCCGGGGCCAACGTCCTGACTTTC	CASSQDIGGAGANVLTF	TRBV4-2	TRBJ2-6	TRBD1	NA
TGTGCCAGCAGCCTTGACAGGGGAGGGGATGGCTACACCTTC	CASSLDRGGDGYTF	TRBV6-5	TRBJ1-2	TRBD1	NA
TGTGCCAGCAGCTTAGCTGCTAGCTCCTACAATGAGCAGTTCTTC	CASSLAASSYNEQFF	TRBV9	TRBJ2-1	NA	NA
TGTGCCAGCAGTGAAGCACCAGGGCCAAACATTCAGTACTTC	CASSEAPGPNIQYF	TRBV6-1	TRBJ2-4	NA	NA
TGTGCCAGCAGCTTGGCTAGCCGAGAGACCCAGTACTTC	CASSLASRETQYF	TRBV5-6	TRBJ2-5	NA	NA
TGTGCCAGCAGTGAAGCGCTACGGGGGAGGGGGACAGGCTACACCTTC	CASSEALRGRGTGYTF	TRBV6-1	TRBJ1-2	NA	NA
TGTGCCAGCAGCGGGCAGGGGTTGCCTAATGAAAAACTGTTTTTT	CASSGQGLPNEKLFF	TRBV9	TRBJ1-4	NA	NA
TGTGCCAGCAGCATAGAGCCCCTAGCGGGAGAGACCCAGTACTTC	CASSIEPLAGETQYF	TRBV9	TRBJ2-5	TRBD2	NA
TGTGCCTGGAGTAAGGGGGCGTCCCTCGATGGCTACACCTTC	CAWSKGASLDGYTF	TRBV30	TRBJ1-2	TRBD1	NA
TGTGCCAGCAGCCAGCCGGGACTAGCGCCCTACGAGCAGTACTTC	CASSQPGLAPYEQYF	TRBV5-4	TRBJ2-7	TRBD2	NA
TGTGCCAGCAGCTTAGCTTCAACCCCCAGTGGCTACACCTTC	CASSLASTPSGYTF	TRBV7-2	TRBJ1-2	NA	NA
TGCGCCAGCAGCTTGGCCTCCGATTCACCCCTCCACTTT	CASSLASDSPLHF	TRBV5-1	TRBJ1-6	NA	NA
TGTGCCAGCAGCTCCAGCGGAGCCCTGTTGATAGATACGCAGTATTTT	CASSSSGALLIDTQYF	TRBV5-8	TRBJ2-3	NA	NA